These T cell receptor beta chains were read from a single sample in a study of beta chain features in type 1 diabetes. Assay used: immunoSEQ multiplex PCR; TCRdb lists only in-frame clones, some missing. The table includes a few hundred thousand clones, about a fifth detected once. Sequencing input: naive CD4+ T cells from blood. These receptor sequences come from a woman aged 40 to 50 with type 1 diabetes. Both conserved end residues are part of each CDR3. A D gene is named only where the DNA matches it firmly. The listing skips clone size in some rows; elsewhere it reads once, few, many or a size class.

cdr3_aa cdr3_nt d_call j_call clone_size v_call
CSVEGVGQGLSYEQYF TGCAGCGTTGAAGGGGTGGGACAGGGACTCTCCTACGAGCAGTACTTC TRBD1 TRBJ2-7 few TRBV29-1
CASSQGGTDNSPLHF TGCGCCAGCAGCCAAGGGGGGACTGATAATTCACCCCTCCACTTT . TRBJ1-6 . TRBV4-3
CASSPDGTSQRSGANVLTF TGTGCCAGCTCACCGGACGGGACATCCCAACGCTCTGGGGCCAACGTCCTGACTTTC . TRBJ2-6 few TRBV18
CASSFPTGTGAYEQYF TGTGCCAGCAGCTTCCCTACCGGGACAGGGGCATACGAGCAGTACTTC TRBD1 TRBJ2-7 . TRBV28
CSVTHRVDRGYTF TGCAGCGTCACTCACAGAGTGGATCGGGGCTACACCTTC . TRBJ1-2 few TRBV29-1
CASSLAEVADTQYF TGTGCCAGCAGTTTGGCGGAGGTCGCAGATACGCAGTATTTT . TRBJ2-3 . TRBV27
CASSLPLAEQYF TGTGCCAGCAGCTTACCCCTTGCGGAGCAGTACTTC . TRBJ2-7 . TRBV7-6
CASSPRENTEAFF TGTGCCAGCAGCCCCAGGGAGAACACTGAAGCTTTCTTT . TRBJ1-1 . TRBV6-5
CARDSELYEQYF TGTGCTAGGGACAGTGAACTCTACGAGCAGTACTTC . TRBJ2-7 few TRBV12-5
CASSVRRSSGANVLTF TGTGCCAGCAGTGTCAGACGGAGCTCTGGGGCCAACGTCCTGACTTTC . TRBJ2-6 few TRBV28
CASSLAGGQETQYF TGTGCCAGCAGTTTGGCGGGGGGGCAAGAGACCCAGTACTTC TRBD2 TRBJ2-5 few TRBV28
CASRAGTGYSPLHF TGTGCCAGCAGAGCCGGGACAGGGTATTCACCCCTCCACTTT TRBD1 TRBJ1-6 few TRBV9
CASRRTGGGHEQYF TGTGCCAGCAGGAGGACAGGGGGGGGGCACGAGCAGTACTTC TRBD1 TRBJ2-7 once TRBV2
CASSAQGSSLPNYGYTF TGTGCCAGCAGTGCGCAGGGGTCCTCACTCCCTAACTATGGCTACACCTTC . TRBJ1-2 . TRBV28
CASSLTRGGGDTQYF TGTGCCAGCAGCTTAACGCGGGGGGGCGGAGATACGCAGTATTTT TRBD2 TRBJ2-3 . TRBV7-9
CASSLARYNSPLHF TGTGCCAGCAGCTTGGCCAGATATAATTCACCCCTCCACTTT . TRBJ1-6 . TRBV5-4
CASSPWTGGLEKLFF TGCGCCAGCAGCCCATGGACAGGGGGATTGGAAAAACTGTTTTTT TRBD1 TRBJ1-4 . TRBV5-1